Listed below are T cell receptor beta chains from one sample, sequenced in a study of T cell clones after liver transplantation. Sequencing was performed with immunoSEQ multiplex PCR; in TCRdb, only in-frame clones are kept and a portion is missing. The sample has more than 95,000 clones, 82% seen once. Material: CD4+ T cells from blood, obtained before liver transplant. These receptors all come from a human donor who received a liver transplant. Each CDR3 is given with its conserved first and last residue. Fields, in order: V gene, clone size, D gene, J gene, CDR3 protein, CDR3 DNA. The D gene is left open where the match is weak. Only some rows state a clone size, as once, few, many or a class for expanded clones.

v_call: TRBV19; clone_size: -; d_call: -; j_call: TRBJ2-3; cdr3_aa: CASSPTSSTDTQYF; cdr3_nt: TGTGCCAGTAGTCCGACGAGTAGCACAGATACGCAGTATTTT
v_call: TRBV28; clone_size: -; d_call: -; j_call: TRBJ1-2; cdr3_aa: CASSSAVPHYGYTF; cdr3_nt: TGTGCCAGCAGTTCGGCCGTCCCCCACTATGGCTACACCTTC
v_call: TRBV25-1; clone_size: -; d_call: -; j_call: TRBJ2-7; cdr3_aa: CASTRDGNYEQYF; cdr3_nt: TGTGCCAGCACCCGGGACGGGAACTACGAGCAGTACTTC
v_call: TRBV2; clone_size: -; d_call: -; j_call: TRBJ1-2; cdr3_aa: CASGGDNYGYTF; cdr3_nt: TGTGCCAGCGGAGGGGATAACTATGGCTACACCTTC
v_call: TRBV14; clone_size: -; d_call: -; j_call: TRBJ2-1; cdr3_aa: CASSQDLRSTSEQFF; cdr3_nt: TGTGCCAGCAGCCAAGATCTTAGGAGTACCAGTGAGCAGTTCTTC
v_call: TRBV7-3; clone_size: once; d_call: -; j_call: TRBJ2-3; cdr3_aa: CASSLTGGTQYF; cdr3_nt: TGTGCCAGCAGCTTAACCGGAGGCACGCAGTATTTT
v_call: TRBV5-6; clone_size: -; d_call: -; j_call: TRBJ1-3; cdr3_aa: CASSLAGDLSGNTIYF; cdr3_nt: TGTGCCAGCAGCTTGGCGGGGGACCTCTCTGGAAACACCATATATTTT
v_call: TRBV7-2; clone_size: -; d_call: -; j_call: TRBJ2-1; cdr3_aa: CASSPGSSYNEQFF; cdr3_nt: TGTGCCAGCAGCCCCGGGAGCTCCTACAATGAGCAGTTCTTC
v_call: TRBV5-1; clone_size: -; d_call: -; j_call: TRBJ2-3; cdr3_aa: CASSSQLGNPARADTQYF; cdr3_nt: TGCGCCAGCAGCTCCCAGCTGGGCAATCCAGCCCGGGCAGATACGCAGTATTTT
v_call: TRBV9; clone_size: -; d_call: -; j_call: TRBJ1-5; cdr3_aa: CASSVDGTANQPQHF; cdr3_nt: TGTGCCAGCAGCGTGGACGGGACCGCTAATCAGCCCCAGCATTTT
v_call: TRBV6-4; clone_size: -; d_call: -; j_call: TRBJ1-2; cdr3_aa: CASSDGYYGYTF; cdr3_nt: TGTGCCAGCAGTGATGGGTACTATGGCTACACCTTC
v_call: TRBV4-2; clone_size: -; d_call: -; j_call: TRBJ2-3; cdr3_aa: CASSQGGRGPDTQYF; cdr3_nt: TGTGCCAGCAGCCAAGGAGGGAGGGGGCCAGATACGCAGTATTTT
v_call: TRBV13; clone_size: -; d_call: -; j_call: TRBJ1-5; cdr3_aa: CASSTTDQPQHF; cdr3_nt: TGTGCCAGCAGCACGACAGATCAGCCCCAGCATTTT
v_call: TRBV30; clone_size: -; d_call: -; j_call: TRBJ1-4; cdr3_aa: CAWSVPGAGNEKLFF; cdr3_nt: TGTGCCTGGAGTGTACCGGGCGCTGGCAATGAAAAACTGTTTTTT
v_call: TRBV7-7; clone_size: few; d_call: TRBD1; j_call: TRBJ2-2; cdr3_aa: CASSFKQGYGELFF; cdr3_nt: TGTGCCAGCAGCTTCAAACAGGGGTACGGGGAGCTGTTTTTT
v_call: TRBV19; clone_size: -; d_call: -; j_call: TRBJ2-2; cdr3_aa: CASTAARADVGGKLFF; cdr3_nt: TGTGCCAGTACCGCTGCTAGGGCAGACGTCGGGGGTAAGCTGTTTTTT
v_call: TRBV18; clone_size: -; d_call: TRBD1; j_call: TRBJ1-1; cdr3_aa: CASSRDRKNTEAFF; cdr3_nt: TGTGCCAGCTCCCGGGACAGGAAGAACACTGAAGCTTTCTTT
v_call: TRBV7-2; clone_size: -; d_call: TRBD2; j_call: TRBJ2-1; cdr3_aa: CASRLAGGNHEQFF; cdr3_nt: TGTGCCAGCAGGTTAGCGGGAGGGAACCATGAGCAGTTCTTC